The clone carrying this T cell receptor beta chain was seen many times. The antigen is unknown. The sample is drawn from a study of response to subunit inactivated influenza vaccine. General observations from the study: Authors suggested seasonal influenza vaccinations each recruit few new T cells.

Using its own MiXCR run on the RT-PCR reads, TCRdb lists one record per CDR3 protein. Of approximately 530,000 distinct CDR3 sequences in the sample, approximately 6.9% were seen once. With 5 bases clipped from V and 3 bases from J, the junction kept 7 bases outside the gene matches. The CDR3 covers 15 residues. Germline V CDR1 and CDR2: SGHRS, YFSETQ. The receptor's source is a man between 50 and 70 years old who received an inactivated influenza vaccine. The sequenced sample was PBMCs from blood, obtained around 25 months after vaccination. The V and J genes are TRBV5-1 and TRBJ2-5, with 10 positions matching TRBD2. This CDR3 reads CASSFHSGGKETQYF. The CDR3 coding sequence is TGCGCCAGCAGTTTCCATAGCGGGGGGAAAGAGACCCAGTACTTC.